This entry concerns a single T cell receptor (beta chain). Its antigen is not identified. These data come from a study of blood T cells in healthy people across ages. A sample-barcoded 5' primer and a J-beta primer mix were used in a second PCR of roughly 7 to 12 cycles. TCRdb re-called the 5' RACE reads with MiXCR, one entry per CDR3 protein. The table shows hundreds of thousands of distinct CDR3 sequences, with 55% to 75% occurring only once. Broader study findings: Relative to aged donors, long-lived donors carried more naive CD4+ cells and displayed higher diversity.

The sequenced sample was blood. The receptor's source is a man aged 30 to 39 in good health.

CDR3 region: CATRSGQGAEQFF. CDR3 in DNA: TGTGCCACCAGGTCGGGACAGGGGGCTGAGCAGTTCTTC. J is TRBJ2-1 and V is TRBV12-3 or TRBV12-4, with 12 bases that match TRBD1. CDR3 length: 13 residues. Unmatched junction bases numbered 7, after V lost 10 bases and J lost 9 bases.